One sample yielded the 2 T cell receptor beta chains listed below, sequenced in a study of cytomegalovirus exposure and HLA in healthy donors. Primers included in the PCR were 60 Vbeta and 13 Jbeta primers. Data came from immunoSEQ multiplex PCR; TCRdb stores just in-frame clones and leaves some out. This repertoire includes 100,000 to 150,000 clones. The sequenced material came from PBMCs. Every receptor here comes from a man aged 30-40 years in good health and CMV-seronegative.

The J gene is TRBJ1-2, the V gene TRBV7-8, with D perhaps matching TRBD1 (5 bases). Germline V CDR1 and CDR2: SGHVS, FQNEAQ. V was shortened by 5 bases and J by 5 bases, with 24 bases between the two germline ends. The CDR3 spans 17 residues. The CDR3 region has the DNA TGTGCCAGCAGCCCGGGGGTGGGGGACTCCAAAAAGTATGGCTACACCTTC. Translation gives CASSPGVGDSKKYGYTF.

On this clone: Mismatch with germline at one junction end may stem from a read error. The CDR3 is CASSEGNWGGSNQPQHF. CDR3 coding DNA: TGTGCCAGCAGCGAAGGGAACTGGGGAGGGAGCAATCAGCCCCAGCATTTT. The chain uses TRBV6-1 and TRBJ1-5; no firm D call. CDR1 and CDR2 from the germline V gene are MNHNS and SASEGT. The CDR3 loop spans 17 amino acids.